A selection of T cell receptor beta chains follows, all from one sample in a study of patients and donors after allogeneic stem cell transplantation. TCRdb used MiXCR to reprocess the RT-PCR reads, holding one entry per CDR3 protein. The table records approximately 220,000 distinct CDR3 sequences, roughly 38% of them present only once. Input material: blood, either unsorted or a sorted T cell fraction (not recorded which). The receptors here all came from a human donor who was either an allogeneic HSCT recipient or a stem cell or donor lymphocyte infusion donor (not recorded which). It is not recorded whose cells these are; they may come from a transplant donor. Both conserved end residues are part of each CDR3. The D gene is left open where the match is weak. Expanded clones are given a class, and other clones once, few, many or no size at all.

d_gene: TRBD1
v_gene: TRBV20-1
j_gene: TRBJ2-7
abundance: -
CDR3aa: CSALDRGIYEQYF
CDR3nt: TGCAGTGCTCTGGACAGGGGGATTTACGAGCAGTACTTC

d_gene: -
v_gene: TRBV12-3/TRBV12-4
j_gene: TRBJ2-3
abundance: few
CDR3aa: CASSLEKGRTDTQYF
CDR3nt: TGTGCCAGCAGTTTGGAAAAGGGCCGCACAGATACGCAGTATTTT

d_gene: -
v_gene: TRBV2
j_gene: TRBJ1-5
abundance: -
CDR3aa: CASGPPKHF
CDR3nt: TGTGCCAGCGGACCTCCGAAGCATTTT

d_gene: TRBD2
v_gene: TRBV7-3
j_gene: TRBJ2-5
abundance: few
CDR3aa: CASSLHGGAQETQYF
CDR3nt: TGTGCCAGCAGCTTACACGGGGGGGCGCAAGAGACCCAGTACTTC

d_gene: -
v_gene: TRBV20-1
j_gene: TRBJ2-7
abundance: few
CDR3aa: CSAPSPLISSYEQYF
CDR3nt: TGCAGTGCTCCCTCCCCCCTGATTAGCTCCTACGAGCAGTACTTC

d_gene: -
v_gene: TRBV7-9
j_gene: TRBJ2-5
abundance: few
CDR3aa: CASSPLGQETQYF
CDR3nt: TGTGCCAGCAGCCCCCTCGGCCAAGAGACCCAGTACTTC

d_gene: -
v_gene: TRBV24-1
j_gene: TRBJ1-5
abundance: many
CDR3aa: CATSAVNQPQHF
CDR3nt: TGTGCCACCAGTGCCGTCAATCAGCCCCAGCATTTT

d_gene: -
v_gene: TRBV6-6
j_gene: TRBJ1-6
abundance: many
CDR3aa: CASSYNSPLHF
CDR3nt: TGTGCCAGCAGTTACAATTCACCCCTCCACTTT

d_gene: -
v_gene: TRBV12-3/TRBV12-4
j_gene: TRBJ1-5
abundance: -
CDR3aa: CASSFQWNQPQHF
CDR3nt: TGTGCCAGCAGTTTTCAGTGGAATCAGCCCCAGCATTTT

d_gene: -
v_gene: TRBV15
j_gene: TRBJ1-4
abundance: few
CDR3aa: CATSRIMGPGGEKLFF
CDR3nt: TGTGCCACCAGCAGAATTATGGGGCCTGGGGGGGAAAAACTGTTTTTT

d_gene: TRBD2
v_gene: TRBV20-1
j_gene: TRBJ2-2
abundance: -
CDR3aa: CSARDSMGGSTGELFF
CDR3nt: TGCAGTGCTAGAGATTCCATGGGAGGGAGCACCGGGGAGCTGTTTTTT

d_gene: TRBD1
v_gene: TRBV27
j_gene: TRBJ1-1
abundance: -
CDR3aa: CASTTTGKEAFF
CDR3nt: TGTGCCAGCACCACGACAGGGAAGGAAGCTTTCTTT

d_gene: -
v_gene: TRBV20-1
j_gene: TRBJ2-1
abundance: -
CDR3aa: CSARSLAFAGRYNEQFF
CDR3nt: TGCAGTGCTAGATCTCTAGCGTTCGCGGGGAGGTACAATGAGCAGTTCTTC

d_gene: TRBD1
v_gene: TRBV30
j_gene: TRBJ2-1
abundance: -
CDR3aa: CAWSPGQAYNEQFF
CDR3nt: TGTGCCTGGAGTCCTGGACAGGCCTACAATGAGCAGTTCTTC

d_gene: TRBD1
v_gene: TRBV20-1
j_gene: TRBJ1-2
abundance: -
CDR3aa: CSASRDRGLYGYTF
CDR3nt: TGCAGTGCCAGCCGGGACAGGGGGTTGTATGGCTACACCTTC

d_gene: TRBD1
v_gene: TRBV5-1
j_gene: TRBJ1-6
abundance: few
CDR3aa: CASNNPGQGDSPLHF
CDR3nt: TGCGCCAGCAATAATCCGGGACAGGGTGATTCACCCCTCCACTTT

d_gene: -
v_gene: TRBV27
j_gene: TRBJ1-6
abundance: -
CDR3aa: CASTRWGETLHF
CDR3nt: TGTGCCAGCACCCGATGGGGGGAGACCCTCCACTTT

d_gene: -
v_gene: TRBV4-2
j_gene: TRBJ1-6
abundance: -
CDR3aa: CASSPVGANNSPLHF
CDR3nt: TGTGCCAGCAGCCCGGTCGGGGCGAATAATTCACCCCTCCACTTT

d_gene: -
v_gene: TRBV28
j_gene: TRBJ1-5
abundance: -
CDR3aa: CASSLLRRESNQPQHF
CDR3nt: TGTGCCAGCAGTTTACTACGAAGGGAAAGCAATCAGCCCCAGCATTTT

d_gene: -
v_gene: TRBV7-2
j_gene: TRBJ1-6
abundance: -
CDR3aa: CASSSQQGANSPLHF
CDR3nt: TGTGCCAGCAGCTCCCAGCAGGGAGCTAATTCACCCCTCCACTTT

d_gene: -
v_gene: TRBV5-1
j_gene: TRBJ1-3
abundance: few
CDR3aa: CASSFRYGNTIYF
CDR3nt: TGCGCCAGCAGCTTCCGCTACGGAAACACCATATATTTT

d_gene: TRBD1
v_gene: TRBV2
j_gene: TRBJ2-2
abundance: -
CDR3aa: CASSETLGQGNTGELFF
CDR3nt: TGTGCCAGCAGTGAAACGCTAGGACAGGGTAACACCGGGGAGCTGTTTTTT

d_gene: TRBD2
v_gene: TRBV4-2
j_gene: TRBJ2-3
abundance: once
CDR3aa: CASSQAGGDGGTQYF
CDR3nt: TGTGCCAGCAGCCAGGCGGGAGGGGATGGGGGTACGCAGTATTTT

d_gene: TRBD1
v_gene: TRBV5-5
j_gene: TRBJ2-1
abundance: -
CDR3aa: CASSWTGATNNEQFF
CDR3nt: TGTGCCAGCAGCTGGACAGGGGCCACGAACAATGAGCAGTTCTTC

d_gene: -
v_gene: TRBV7-3
j_gene: TRBJ1-6
abundance: -
CDR3aa: CASSLRGARSSPLHF
CDR3nt: TGTGCCAGCAGCTTAAGGGGCGCAAGGAGTTCACCCCTCCACTTT

d_gene: TRBD1
v_gene: TRBV29-1
j_gene: TRBJ2-7
abundance: -
CDR3aa: CSVRDRVYEQYF
CDR3nt: TGCAGCGTGCGGGACAGGGTCTACGAGCAGTACTTC

d_gene: TRBD1
v_gene: TRBV28
j_gene: TRBJ1-2
abundance: -
CDR3aa: CASCPVDRGTGYTF
CDR3nt: TGTGCCAGCTGCCCGGTGGACAGGGGGACTGGCTACACCTTC

d_gene: -
v_gene: TRBV19
j_gene: TRBJ1-1
abundance: -
CDR3aa: CATSPRGKGTEAFF
CDR3nt: TGTGCCACTAGCCCCCGGGGGAAGGGCACTGAAGCTTTCTTT

d_gene: TRBD2
v_gene: TRBV20-1
j_gene: TRBJ2-1
abundance: few
CDR3aa: CSALLAGGHNEQFF
CDR3nt: TGCAGTGCCCTACTAGCGGGGGGACACAATGAGCAGTTCTTC

d_gene: TRBD2
v_gene: TRBV20-1
j_gene: TRBJ2-1
abundance: -
CDR3aa: CSARFRGGYNEQFF
CDR3nt: TGCAGTGCTAGGTTCCGGGGGGGCTACAATGAGCAGTTCTTC

d_gene: TRBD2
v_gene: TRBV5-1
j_gene: TRBJ2-1
abundance: once
CDR3aa: CASSSTLAGAGRRNEQFF
CDR3nt: TGCGCCAGCAGCTCTACTCTAGCGGGGGCCGGCCGAAGGAATGAGCAGTTCTTC

d_gene: -
v_gene: TRBV5-1
j_gene: TRBJ1-2
abundance: -
CDR3aa: CASSLGQSVGYTF
CDR3nt: TGCGCCAGCAGCTTGGGACAAAGTGTTGGCTACACCTTC

d_gene: TRBD2
v_gene: TRBV4-2
j_gene: TRBJ2-5
abundance: once
CDR3aa: CASSQELGTSRETQYF
CDR3nt: TGTGCCAGCAGCCAAGAGCTTGGGACTAGCCGGGAGACCCAGTACTTC

d_gene: -
v_gene: TRBV18
j_gene: TRBJ2-4
abundance: -
CDR3aa: CASSSLLDGATKNIQYF
CDR3nt: TGTGCCAGCTCTTCGCTTCTGGACGGTGCAACCAAAAACATTCAGTACTTC

d_gene: -
v_gene: TRBV25-1
j_gene: TRBJ1-2
abundance: few
CDR3aa: CASSGRDPNYGYTF
CDR3nt: TGTGCCAGCAGTGGCCGGGATCCCAACTATGGCTACACCTTC

d_gene: -
v_gene: TRBV9
j_gene: TRBJ1-2
abundance: -
CDR3aa: CASGRGSDGYTF
CDR3nt: TGTGCCAGCGGGCGGGGATCGGATGGCTACACCTTC